The 29 T cell receptor beta chains below come from one sample, sequenced in a study of HIV-infected patients and healthy controls (dated by TCRdb to about 2014). The protocol used for the library was 5' RACE. The sample was run on an Illumina MiSeq. SuperScript III was used to reverse transcribe 500 ng RNA with primers targeting the alpha and beta constant regions. Separate alpha and beta chain libraries were made by chain-specific third strand synthesis with multiplexing indices. In-frame beta chains were kept once TCRdb had trimmed the public reads at Q25 with fastp and called clones with MiXCR. Entries are consolidated by CDR3 protein sequence, retaining the most common genes and DNA. Counted in this sample were about 14,000 distinct CDR3 sequences; around 12% of them appeared once. Roughly 39% of the sample lies in the top ten. Follow-up blood was drawn from HIV-infected patients roughly three months, about 14 weeks, after the initiation of antiretroviral therapy. Whole blood was used without cell fractionation, so the repertoire reflected all unsorted peripheral T cells.

The sample consisted of blood, taken during antiretroviral therapy. Every receptor here comes from an adult with HIV infection. The donor label of this sample is uncertain.

The V and J genes are TRBV5-4 and TRBJ2-5, with 9 bases matching TRBD1. This CDR3 contains 17 residues. J gave up 1 base and V 3 bases, and 10 bases lay outside the gene matches. CDR1 and CDR2 from the germline V gene are SGHNT and YYREEE (reference sequence). In DNA, the CDR3 is TGTGCCAGCAGCTCATTCACAGGGGGCATACCCCAAGAGACCCAGTACTTC. It codes for CASSSFTGGIPQETQYF.

The table lists this clonotype with a few counts. The V call is TRBV7-6, the J call TRBJ2-7; 10 bases map to TRBD2. The CDR3 contains 15 residues. After removal of 5 bases from V and 6 bases from J, the junction contained 10 bases not matched to a gene. The V gene's germline CDR1 is SGHVS and CDR2 FNYEAQ. The CDR3 region has the DNA TGTGCCAGCAGCAGAACAGCGGGAGGGCCTGGCGAGCAGTACTTC. It specifies CASSRTAGGPGEQYF. The complete variable domain, with remaining parts taken from reference TRBV7-6 and TRBJ2-7, reads GAGVSQSPRYKVTKRGQDVALRCDPISGHVSLYWYRQALGQGPEFLTYFNYEAQQDKSGLPNDRFSAERPEGSISTLTIQRTEQRDSAMYRCASSRTAGGPGEQYFGPGTRLTVT.

This clonotype has a count of ten or more. V is TRBV29-1 and J is TRBJ2-1; the match to TRBD2 covers 8 bases. Trimming removed 3 bases from V and 6 bases from J; junction bases left unmatched: 13. Per the germline V gene, CDR1 is SQVTM and CDR2 is ANQGSEA. CDR3 length: 16 amino acids. The CDR3 reads CSVETGRALFSNEQFF. The CDR3 nucleotides read TGCAGCGTTGAGACCGGGAGGGCCCTTTTTTCCAATGAGCAGTTCTTC.

There are many counts of this clonotype. The chain combines TRBV7-2 with TRBJ1-2; weak D call: TRBD1 (5 bases). V was shortened by 1 base and J by 7 bases, with 13 bases between the two germline ends. Germline-derived CDR1 and CDR2 are SGHTA and FQGNSA. The CDR3 has 14 residues. DNA of the CDR3: TGTGCCAGCAGCTTAGGGGACGGTGGACGTGGCTACACCTTC. It yields the protein CASSLGDGGRGYTF.

This clonotype showed up many times. The V gene is TRBV5-5, the J gene TRBJ1-1, with 11 bases lining up with TRBD1. This CDR3 is 15 amino acids long. The junction had 2 bases not matched to a gene; V was cut back by 0 bases and J by 4 bases. Germline CDR1 reads SGHKS; CDR2 reads YYEKEE (reference sequence). CDR3 amino acids: CASSLGTGGFTEAFF. DNA of the CDR3: TGTGCCAGCAGCTTGGGGACAGGGGGCTTCACTGAAGCTTTCTTT.

This clonotype has more than one count but fewer than ten. The chain combines TRBV18 with TRBJ2-7; 13 nucleotides match TRBD2. CDR3 size: 17 residues. The V segment lost 1 base and the J segment 7 bases; nucleotides outside the gene matches: 10. The germline V gene has CDR1 KGHSH and CDR2 LQKENI. CDR3 in DNA: TGTGCCAGCTCACCACGGACTAGCGGGAGCAGGGCAGAAGAGCAGTACTTC. This sequence encodes CASSPRTSGSRAEEQYF.

This sequence joins TRBV4-2 and TRBJ2-1; 10 nucleotides align to TRBD2. CDR1 is LGHNA, CDR2 YNFKEQ, per germline. This CDR3 is 16 amino acids long. V shed 0 bases, J shed 8 bases, and the junction held 7 bases outside the gene matches. The CDR3 sequence: CASSQDGTSVGDEQFF. CDR3 coding DNA: TGTGCCAGCAGCCAAGACGGGACTAGCGTTGGGGATGAGCAGTTCTTC.

This clonotype was recorded at least ten times. The rearrangement uses TRBV5-1 and TRBJ2-5; D is ambiguous. This CDR3 comprises 14 residues. Germline V gene lookup returns CDR1 SGHRS and CDR2 YFSETQ. Trimming pared 0 bases from V and 5 bases from J, leaving 11 bases between. CDR3 nucleotides: TGCGCCAGCAGCTTGGACGATCCAGCGGAGACCCAGTACTTC. Amino acid sequence: CASSLDDPAETQYF.

At least ten counts were recorded for this clonotype. DNA for the CDR3: TGTGCCAGCAGGGCGGGAGTAGGTGAGCAGTACTTC. Its translation: CASRAGVGEQYF. This chain uses TRBV2 with TRBJ2-7, with 7 bases matching TRBD2. Germline values: CDR1 SNHLY, CDR2 FYNNEI. The CDR3 is made up of 12 amino acids. Trimming took 6 bases from V and 7 from J; bases not matched to a gene: 6.

This clonotype has a count of ten or more. The chain joins TRBV9 to TRBJ1-1, with TRBD1 matching over 7 bases. After removal of 3 bases from V and 3 bases from J, the junction contained 8 bases not matched to a gene. The CDR3 length is 15 residues. CDR1 is SGDLS and CDR2 is YYNGEE in the germline V gene. CDR3 region: CASSALQGSYTEAFF. The DNA for the CDR3 is TGTGCCAGCAGCGCACTACAGGGGTCGTACACTGAAGCTTTCTTT.

The table lists this clonotype with many counts. The gene calls are TRBV25-1 and TRBJ2-5, with a possible D match to TRBD2 (5 bases). V gave up 4 bases and J gave up 1 base, with 13 bases separating them. CDR3 length: 15 residues. Germline CDR1 reads MGHDK; CDR2 reads SYGVNS. CDR3 DNA sequence: TGTGCCAGCAGTGCTCTCGGGATCCTCCAAGAGACCCAGTACTTC. Protein: CASSALGILQETQYF.

This clonotype has more than one count but fewer than ten. The chain links TRBV20-1 to TRBJ2-5; 7 bases match TRBD1. V shed 6 bases and J 5 bases; nucleotides not matched to a gene: 12. Germline values: CDR1 DFQATT, CDR2 SNEGSKA (reference sequence). The CDR3 covers 14 residues. The CDR3 sequence is CSADGTGEGETQYF. DNA of the CDR3: TGCAGTGCGGACGGTACAGGGGAAGGCGAGACCCAGTACTTC.

By sample fraction, this clonotype is medium-sized. The V and J genes are TRBV5-6 and TRBJ1-2, with D possibly TRBD1 on 5 matching bases. This CDR3 has 15 residues. The germline CDR1 and CDR2 sequences are SGHDT and YYEEEE. The V end was cut by 2 bases, the J end by 1 base, with 12 bases between. The CDR3 protein is CASSFWGRLNYGYTF. The CDR3 bases are TGTGCCAGCAGCTTCTGGGGCAGACTTAACTATGGCTACACCTTC.

This clonotype came up many times. The chain employs TRBV5-1 and TRBJ2-1; weak D call: TRBD2 (6 bases). The V and J ends lost 4 bases and 9 bases respectively, with 8 bases between them. CDR3 size: 11 residues. CDR1 and CDR2 from the germline V gene are SGHRS and YFSETQ. The CDR3 here is CASSAGSEQFF. CDR3 bases: TGCGCCAGCAGCGCGGGAAGTGAGCAGTTCTTC.

In its sample, this clonotype was seen many times. This chain connects TRBV9 to TRBJ2-3; D gene unclear. This CDR3 region has 12 residues. CDR1 is SGDLS and CDR2 is YYNGEE in the germline V gene. Deletions cut 4 bases from V and 4 bases from J, with 7 bases between. CDR3 nucleotides: TGTGCCAGCAGCACCGGTTCAGATACGCAGTATTTT. Translating it yields CASSTGSDTQYF.

The chain couples TRBV29-1 to TRBJ1-4; D might be TRBD1 (5 bases). Trimming left V 5 bases short and J 8 bases short, with 12 bases between. Germline V gene data show CDR1 as SQVTM and CDR2 as ANQGSEA. The CDR3 runs to 12 residues. The CDR3 DNA reads TGCAGCGTTTCCGGGACGTCCGAAAAACTGTTTTTT. Residues: CSVSGTSEKLFF. The variable domain in full, with the rest retrieved from reference TRBV29-1 and TRBJ1-4, is SAVISQKPSRDICQRGTSLTIQCQVDSQVTMMFWYRQQPGQSLTLIATANQGSEATYESGFVIDKFPISRPNLTFSTLTVSNMSPEDSSIYLCSVSGTSEKLFFGSGTQLSVL.

This clonotype has more than one count but fewer than ten. CDR3 region: CASRAPGQPQHF. The CDR3 region has the DNA TGTGCCAGCAGGGCACCCGGTCAGCCCCAGCATTTT. The chain carries TRBV25-1 and TRBJ1-5; D is uncertain. V was clipped by 6 bases and J by 6 bases, with 9 bases between them. The V gene's germline CDR1 is MGHDK and CDR2 SYGVNS. CDR3 length: 12 amino acids.

The table lists this clonotype with many counts. V is TRBV6-1 and J is TRBJ2-7; possibly TRBD1 for D (7 bases). Germline V gives CDR1 MNHNS, CDR2 SASEGT. The V and J ends lost 3 bases and 5 bases respectively, with 17 bases between them. CDR3 length: 15 amino acids. The CDR3 loop is CASSDGSGGSDEQYF. CDR3 sequence (DNA): TGTGCCAGCAGTGATGGTTCAGGGGGGAGCGACGAGCAGTACTTC.

The chain links TRBV15 to TRBJ2-4; the D gene is possibly TRBD1 (6 bases). The V and J ends lost 0 bases and 7 bases respectively, with 13 bases between them. Germline CDR1 and CDR2: LNHNV and YYDKDF (reference sequence). This CDR3 region has 15 residues. CDR3 amino acids: CATSRDPQGENIQYF. CDR3 bases: TGTGCCACCAGCAGAGATCCACAGGGTGAGAACATTCAGTACTTC.

This clonotype was seen many times. This chain joins TRBV11-3 and TRBJ2-3; TRBD2 aligns across 7 bases. After removal of 5 bases from V and 5 bases from J, the junction contained 13 bases not matched to a gene. The CDR3 runs 16 residues. Germline values: CDR1 SGHNT, CDR2 YENEEA. The CDR3 coding sequence is TGTGCCAGCAGCCCTCGGTCGGGCGGGAGTGGAGATACGCAGTATTTT. Translating it yields CASSPRSGGSGDTQYF.

This sequence joins TRBV28 and TRBJ2-3; a possible D gene is TRBD1 (7 bases). CDR3 length: 15 residues. V lost 2 bases, J lost 4 bases, and 13 bases lay in between. CDR1 is MDHEN, CDR2 SYDVKM, per germline. In DNA, the CDR3 is TGTGCCAGCAGTTTAGGAGGGGGCGGTTCAGATACGCAGTATTTT. Amino acid sequence: CASSLGGGGSDTQYF.

This clonotype has a count of ten or more. The gene calls are TRBV11-2 and TRBJ2-7; D is possibly TRBD2 (6 bases). The germline CDR1 and CDR2 sequences are SGHAT and FQNNGV. The CDR3 has 15 amino acids. V lost 5 bases and J 7 bases, leaving 21 bases between the germline ends. This CDR3 is CASSHDGTGVIEQYF. CDR3 sequence (DNA): TGTGCCAGCAGCCACGACGGGACTGGTGTGATAGAGCAGTACTTC.

This clonotype came up many times. The gene calls are TRBV7-9 and TRBJ2-1; a possible D gene is TRBD1 (5 bases). Germline CDR1 and CDR2: SEHNR and FQNEAQ (reference sequence). The CDR3 runs to 14 residues. Trimming left V 5 bases short and J 7 bases short, with 15 bases between. CDR3 in DNA: TGTGCCAGCAGCCAGCAGCCGACAGAAAATGAGCAGTTCTTC. Encoded protein: CASSQQPTENEQFF.

This clonotype appeared a few times. V usage is TRBV3-1 and J usage is TRBJ2-1; a possible D gene is TRBD2 (5 bases). This CDR3 has 14 amino acids. CDR1 is LGHDT and CDR2 is YNNKEL in the germline V gene (reference sequence). V lost 0 bases and J lost 5, with 8 bases in between. The CDR3, as DNA: TGTGCCAGCAGCCAAGACCGGGGTAACAATGAGCAGTTCTTC. Translating it yields CASSQDRGNNEQFF.

This clonotype has a count of ten or more. The chain is built from TRBV14 and TRBJ2-3; D possibly corresponds to TRBD2 (6 bases). The germline gives CDR1 SGHDN, CDR2 FVKESK. The CDR3 spans 15 residues. Trimming pared 4 bases from V and 2 bases from J, leaving 13 bases between. The CDR3 loop is CASSRSEGFTDTQYF. In DNA, the CDR3 is TGTGCCAGCAGCCGGTCGGAGGGGTTCACAGATACGCAGTATTTT.

This clonotype was observed at least ten times. V and J are TRBV5-1 and TRBJ2-1; D is possibly TRBD1 or TRBD2 (5 bases each). There are 14 residues in the CDR3. CDR1 and CDR2 (germline): SGHRS, YFSETQ. The V end lost 2 bases, the J end lost 5 bases, and 11 bases lay between the germline ends. The CDR3 loop is CASSLSGPDNEQFF. As DNA, the CDR3 is TGCGCCAGCAGCTTATCGGGACCCGACAATGAGCAGTTCTTC.

This clonotype was counted at least ten times. J is TRBJ2-2 and V is TRBV29-1; D could derive from TRBD1 or TRBD2 (6 bases each). Germline lookup yields CDR1 SQVTM and CDR2 ANQGSEA. With 7 bases removed from V and 5 bases from J, the gap between germline ends came to 11 bases. The CDR3 runs to 12 residues. The CDR3 coding sequence is TGCAGCGGCGAAGGGGGGACCGGGGAGCTGTTTTTT. Encoded protein: CSGEGGTGELFF.

The CDR3 bases are TGCGCCAGCAGCTTGGGACCACTCCCTGCCACAGATGGTACGCAGTATTTT. Translation: CASSLGPLPATDGTQYF. The chain couples TRBV5-1 to TRBJ2-3, with D unclear. The CDR3 consists of 17 residues. Germline V CDR1 and CDR2: SGHRS, YFSETQ. V was shortened by 0 bases and J by 8 bases, with 22 bases between the two germline ends.

This clonotype was recorded many times. V and J are TRBV29-1 and TRBJ2-7; D is undetermined. V dropped 1 base and J dropped 3 bases, with 7 bases sitting between them. CDR3 length: 12 residues. Per the germline V gene, CDR1 is SQVTM and CDR2 is ANQGSEA. The CDR3 DNA follows: TGCAGCGTTGAAGCTCAGAGCTACGAGCAGTACTTC. It codes for CSVEAQSYEQYF.